The 2 T cell receptor beta chains reported below all come from one sample, sequenced in a study of blood T cell repertoires in COVID-19. Clones were read by immunoSEQ multiplex PCR, and TCRdb kept only the in-frame ones, dropping some. This sample has fewer than 300,000 clones; 75% to 95% occur once, and the top ten carry 1.1%. Sequences were obtained from PBMCs or T cells enriched from blood (not recorded which). These receptor sequences come from a woman in her twenties or thirties who had recovered from COVID-19.

The chain joins TRBV7-2 to TRBJ1-2; perhaps TRBD1 as D (6 bases). The germline CDR1 and CDR2 sequences are SGHTA and FQGNSA. CDR3 length: 14 residues. V lost 5 bases, J lost 5 bases, and 15 bases lay in between. The DNA for the CDR3 is TGTGCCAGCAGCGTCGCTACAGGGCCATATGGCTACACCTTC. Amino acids: CASSVATGPYGYTF.

The chain employs TRBV28 and TRBJ2-7, with 7 nucleotides matching TRBD1. The CDR3 spans 14 residues. Germline V gives CDR1 MDHEN, CDR2 SYDVKM. Trimming removed 5 bases from V and 2 bases from J; junction bases left unmatched: 6. CDR3 protein: CASSSGQETYEQYF. As DNA, the CDR3 is TGTGCCAGCAGTAGTGGACAGGAGACCTACGAGCAGTACTTC. The whole variable domain, remainder taken from reference TRBV28 and TRBJ2-7, is DVKVTQSSRYLVKRTGEKVFLECVQDMDHENMFWYRQDPGLGLRLIYFSYDVKMKEKGDIPEGYSVSREKKERFSLILESASTNQTSMYLCASSSGQETYEQYFGPGTRLTVT.